Reported below is one T cell receptor beta chain. CDR1 and CDR2 (germline): MNHEY, SMNVEV (reference sequence). The CDR3 totals 15 residues. The trim removed 7 bases at V and 1 base at J, leaving 8 bases unmatched. Generated by immunoSEQ multiplex PCR, the TCRdb table keeps only in-frame clones and is missing some. Among 700,000 to 750,000 clones listed, 70% to 90% were seen once. The data belong to a study of shared T cell receptors in the human thymus. This sample also appeared in a second study, on human thymus T cells. From that second work: Each of the donors was a healthy Finnish infant who was undergoing open corrective cardiac surgery for congenital heart defects. Among thymic and blood repertoires, usage of V and J genes appeared biased. Related research described thymic repertoires that were highly overlapping among unrelated individuals.

This rearrangement joins TRBV27 to TRBJ2-7; TRBD1 agrees at 9 bases. The sample was thymocytes. The receptor was derived from a girl under three years old with a congenital heart defect. CDR3 protein: CASKEGTGSSYEQYF. CDR3 coding DNA: TGTGCCAGCAAGGAAGGGACAGGGAGTTCCTACGAGCAGTACTTC.